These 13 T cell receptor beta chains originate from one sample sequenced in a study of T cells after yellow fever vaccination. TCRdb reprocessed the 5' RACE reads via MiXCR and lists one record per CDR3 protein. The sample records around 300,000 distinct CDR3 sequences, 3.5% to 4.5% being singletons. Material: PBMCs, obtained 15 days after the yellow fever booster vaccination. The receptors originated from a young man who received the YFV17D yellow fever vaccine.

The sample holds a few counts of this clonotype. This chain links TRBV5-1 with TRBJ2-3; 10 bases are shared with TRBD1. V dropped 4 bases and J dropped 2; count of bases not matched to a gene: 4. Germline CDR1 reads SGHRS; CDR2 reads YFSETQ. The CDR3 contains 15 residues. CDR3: CASSGDRGLTDTQYF. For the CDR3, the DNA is TGCGCCAGCAGCGGGGACAGGGGACTCACAGATACGCAGTATTTT. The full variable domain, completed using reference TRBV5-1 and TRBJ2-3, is KAGVTQTPRYLIKTRGQQVTLSCSPISGHRSVSWYQQTPGQGLQFLFEYFSETQRNKGNFPGRFSGRQFSNSRSEMNVSTLELGDSALYLCASSGDRGLTDTQYFGPGTRLTVL.

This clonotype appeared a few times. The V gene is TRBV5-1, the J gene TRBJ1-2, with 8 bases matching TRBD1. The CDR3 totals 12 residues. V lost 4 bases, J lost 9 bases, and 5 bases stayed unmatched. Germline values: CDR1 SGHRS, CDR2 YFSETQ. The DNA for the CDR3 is TGCGCCAGCAGCATCCAGGGGGCGAGCTACACCTTC. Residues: CASSIQGASYTF.

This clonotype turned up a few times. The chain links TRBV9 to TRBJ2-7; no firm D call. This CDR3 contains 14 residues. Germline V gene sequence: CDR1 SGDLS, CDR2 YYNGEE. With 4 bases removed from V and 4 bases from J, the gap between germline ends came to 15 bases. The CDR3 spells CASSRGLPFYEQYF. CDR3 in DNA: TGTGCCAGCAGCCGTGGTCTACCCTTTTACGAGCAGTACTTC.

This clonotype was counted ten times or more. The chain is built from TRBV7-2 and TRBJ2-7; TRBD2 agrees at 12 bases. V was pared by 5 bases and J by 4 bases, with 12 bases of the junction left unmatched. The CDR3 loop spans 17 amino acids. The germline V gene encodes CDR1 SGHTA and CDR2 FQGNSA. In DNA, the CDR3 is TGTGCCAGCAGCCCGGTGGCTAGCGGGGGGGCTGTATACGAGCAGTACTTC. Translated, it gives CASSPVASGGAVYEQYF.

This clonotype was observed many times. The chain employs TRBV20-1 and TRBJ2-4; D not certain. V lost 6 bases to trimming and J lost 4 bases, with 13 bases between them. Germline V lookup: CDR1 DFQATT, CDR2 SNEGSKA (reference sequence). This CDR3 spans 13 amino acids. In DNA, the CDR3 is TGCAGTGCCCTGGAACGGGCTAAAAACATTCAGTACTTC. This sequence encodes CSALERAKNIQYF.

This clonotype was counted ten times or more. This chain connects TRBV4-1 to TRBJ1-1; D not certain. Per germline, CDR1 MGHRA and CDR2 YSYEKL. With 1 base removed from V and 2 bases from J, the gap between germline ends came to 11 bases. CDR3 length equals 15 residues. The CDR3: CASSQVTGPNTEAFF. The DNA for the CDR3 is TGCGCCAGCAGCCAAGTTACGGGCCCTAACACTGAAGCTTTCTTT.

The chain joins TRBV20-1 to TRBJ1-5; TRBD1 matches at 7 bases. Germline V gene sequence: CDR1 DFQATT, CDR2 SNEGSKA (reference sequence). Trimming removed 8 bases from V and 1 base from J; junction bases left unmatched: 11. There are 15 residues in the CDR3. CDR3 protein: CSPSGGGMSNQPQHF. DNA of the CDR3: TGCAGTCCCTCAGGGGGGGGCATGAGCAATCAGCCCCAGCATTTT.

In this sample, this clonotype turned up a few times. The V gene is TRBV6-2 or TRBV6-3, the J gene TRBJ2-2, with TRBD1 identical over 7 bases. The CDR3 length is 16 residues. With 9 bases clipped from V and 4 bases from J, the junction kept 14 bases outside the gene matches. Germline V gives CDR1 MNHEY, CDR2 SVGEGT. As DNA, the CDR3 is TGTGCCAGTACCCTAAGGGGCCGGACAGGCACCGGGGAGCTGTTTTTT. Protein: CASTLRGRTGTGELFF.

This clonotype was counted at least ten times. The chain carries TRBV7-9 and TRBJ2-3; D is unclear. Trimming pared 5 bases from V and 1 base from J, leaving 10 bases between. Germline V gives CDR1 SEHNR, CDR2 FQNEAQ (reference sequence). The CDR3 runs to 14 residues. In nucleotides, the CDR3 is TGTGCCAGCAGCCGGGCCAGCCGCACAGATACGCAGTATTTT. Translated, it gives CASSRASRTDTQYF.

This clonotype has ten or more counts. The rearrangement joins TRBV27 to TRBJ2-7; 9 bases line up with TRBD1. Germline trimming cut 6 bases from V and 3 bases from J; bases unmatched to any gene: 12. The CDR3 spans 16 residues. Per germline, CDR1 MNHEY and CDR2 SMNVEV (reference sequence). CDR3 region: CASSIIPGTGRYEQYF. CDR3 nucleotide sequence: TGTGCCAGCAGCATAATCCCCGGGACAGGGCGCTACGAGCAGTACTTC.

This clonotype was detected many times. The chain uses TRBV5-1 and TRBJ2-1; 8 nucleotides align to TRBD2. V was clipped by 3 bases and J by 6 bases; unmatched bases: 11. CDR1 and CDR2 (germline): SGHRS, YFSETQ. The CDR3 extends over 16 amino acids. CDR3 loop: CASSSRAGGIFNEQFF. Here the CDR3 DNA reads TGCGCCAGCAGCTCGAGGGCGGGGGGCATCTTCAATGAGCAGTTCTTC.

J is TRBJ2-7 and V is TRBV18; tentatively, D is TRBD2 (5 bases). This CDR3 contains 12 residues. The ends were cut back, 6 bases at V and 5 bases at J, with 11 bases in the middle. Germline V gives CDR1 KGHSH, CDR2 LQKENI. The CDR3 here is CASSPSGDEQYF. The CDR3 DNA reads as TGTGCCAGCTCGCCGTCCGGGGACGAGCAGTACTTC.

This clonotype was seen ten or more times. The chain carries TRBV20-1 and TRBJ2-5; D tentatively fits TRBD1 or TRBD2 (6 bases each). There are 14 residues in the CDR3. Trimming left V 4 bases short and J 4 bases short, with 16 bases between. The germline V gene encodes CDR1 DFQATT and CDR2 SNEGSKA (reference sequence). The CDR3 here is CSATPGAVGETQYF. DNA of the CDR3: TGCAGTGCTACGCCGGGGGCGGTAGGAGAGACCCAGTACTTC.